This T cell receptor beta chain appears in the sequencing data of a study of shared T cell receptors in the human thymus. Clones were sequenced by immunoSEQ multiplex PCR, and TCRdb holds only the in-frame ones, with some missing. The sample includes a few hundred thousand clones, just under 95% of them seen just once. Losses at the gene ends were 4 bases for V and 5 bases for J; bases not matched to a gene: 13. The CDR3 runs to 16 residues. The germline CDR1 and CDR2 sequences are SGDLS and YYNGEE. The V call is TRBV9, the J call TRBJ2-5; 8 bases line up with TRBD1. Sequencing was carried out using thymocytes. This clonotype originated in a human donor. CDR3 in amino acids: CASSPRDRRGGETQYF. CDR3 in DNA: TGTGCCAGCAGCCCCCGGGACAGGAGAGGGGGGGAGACCCAGTACTTC.